Listed here is a single TCR beta chain. The CDR3 is made up of 12 amino acids. V was shortened by 6 bases and J by 7 bases, with 12 bases between the two germline ends. Germline V gives CDR1 MNHEY, CDR2 SVGEGT. This record belongs to a study of control samples from healthy donors and cancer patients. The table came from immunoSEQ multiplex PCR; TCRdb's copy has only in-frame clones and leaves some out. This repertoire shows about 160,000 clones, approximately 92% found once; its top ten account for approximately 4%. Sequenced sample: blood. V usage is TRBV6-2 or TRBV6-3 and J usage is TRBJ1-1; D is perhaps TRBD1 (6 bases). This TCR came from a woman in her sixties or seventies in good health. The CDR3 reads CASSLQGYEAFF. Here the CDR3 DNA reads TGTGCCAGCAGCCTACAGGGATATGAAGCTTTCTTT.